The 8 T cell receptor beta chains reported below all come from one sample, sequenced in a study of tissue T cells after allogeneic stem cell transplantation. The time point denotes: mouse harvest day 7 after allogeneic transplant. Each mouse received 10^7 T-cell-depleted marrow cells plus 10^6 splenic CD5+ T cells by tail vein. Data came from immunoSEQ multiplex PCR; TCRdb stores just in-frame clones and leaves some out. The sample yields about 5,800 clones, roughly 47% seen once. The sequencing input was skin. The receptors originated from a female BALB/c mouse given C57BL/6 T cells with graft-versus-host disease after an allogeneic hematopoietic cell transplant.

This clone is judged medium-sized (0.01 to 0.1%). The gene names given are mouse names. The CDR3 extends 1 residue past the end of the read, so its final part is completed from the germline J gene. The V and J genes are TRBV16 and TRBJ2-7; the match to TRBD2 covers 11 bases. The trim removed 7 bases at V and 7 bases at J, leaving 6 bases unmatched. Germline CDR1 reads SGHSA; CDR2 reads FRNQAP. The CDR3 is 13 residues long. Partial CDR3 DNA: TGTGCAAGCAAAGACTGGGGGGGAGAAGAACAGTAC. Protein sequence: CASKDWGGEEQY. The entire CDR3 sequence reads CASKDWGGEEQYF.

The sample holds a few counts of this clone. The germline and genes are mouse ones. The DNA read from the CDR3 is TGTGCCAGCAGCCAAGATCACAGCTCCTATGAACAGTAC. It is translated as CASSQDHSSYEQY. The full-length CDR3 reads as CASSQDHSSYEQYF. This chain uses TRBV2 with TRBJ2-7, with D unclear. The read ends 1 residue early relative to the CDR3; the germline J gene fills the gap. V dropped 0 bases and J dropped 0 bases, with 6 bases sitting between them. The germline gives CDR1 LGHNA, CDR2 YSYQKL. The CDR3 is 14 amino acids.

In the case of this clone: The genes and germline here are from mouse. The read ends 1 residue early relative to the CDR3; the germline J gene fills the gap. This sequence joins TRBV12-2 and TRBJ1-2, with a possible D match to TRBD1 (5 bases). Germline V gene lookup returns CDR1 SGHLS and CDR2 HYDKME. The CDR3 spans 13 residues. V was trimmed by 0 bases and J by 3 bases, leaving 7 bases between them. The sequenced CDR3 bases are TGTGCCAGCTCTCTCCAGGGAGACTCCGACTACACC. Translating gives CASSLQGDSDYT. The CDR3 reads in full as CASSLQGDSDYTF.

Details on this clone: Genes and germline are mouse. The read stops 1 residue short of the end of the CDR3; the missing end is completed from the germline J gene. The V gene is TRBV26, the J gene TRBJ2-5, with TRBD1 matching 9 bases. The junction had 6 bases not matched to a gene; V was cut back by 4 bases and J by 7 bases. The CDR3 is 14 amino acids. Germline-derived CDR1 and CDR2 are KGHPV and FQNQEV (reference sequence). This CDR3 is CASSPTGGENTQYF. The covered CDR3 bases are TGTGCCAGCAGTCCCACAGGGGGCGAGAACACCCAGTAC.

Notes on this clone: All gene names here are mouse names. The CDR3: CASIDWGQNTLYF. Incomplete CDR3 DNA: TGTGCCAGCATCGACTGGGGACAAAACACCTTGTAC. The chain couples TRBV19 to TRBJ2-4; 8 positions agree with TRBD2. The read comes to an end 1 residue before the CDR3 does, leaving the germline J gene to fill in the end. Trimming removed 6 bases from V and 3 bases from J; junction bases left unmatched: 3. The germline gives CDR1 FNHDT, CDR2 SITEND (reference sequence). This CDR3 has 13 residues.

This clone was counted only a few times. The gene names given are mouse names. The sequenced part of the CDR3 DNA is TGCACCTGCAGTGTCCGGGACAGGGGTATTTCCAACGAAAGATTATTT. Its translation: CTCSVRDRGISNERLF. The whole CDR3 region reads CTCSVRDRGISNERLFF. The V gene is TRBV1, the J gene TRBJ1-4; 10 bases map to TRBD1. The read terminates 1 residue before the CDR3 end, so the remaining end is supplied by the germline J gene. CDR1 NSQYPW and CDR2 LRSPGD come from the germline V gene (reference sequence). CDR3 length: 17 residues. V dropped 4 bases and J dropped 0; count of bases not matched to a gene: 5.

This clone was found a few times. Gene names and germline refer to mouse. The read ends 1 residue shy of where the CDR3 ends; the end is completed using the germline J gene. The chain couples TRBV26 to TRBJ2-5, with TRBD1 identical over 11 bases. This CDR3 region has 13 residues. After removal of 9 bases from V and 3 bases from J, the junction contained 2 bases not matched to a gene. The germline V gene has CDR1 KGHPV and CDR2 FQNQEV (reference sequence). CDR3 bases read: TGTGCCAGTCGGGACAGGGGGCAAGACACCCAGTAC. As protein: CASRDRGQDTQY. The whole CDR3 protein is CASRDRGQDTQYF.

This clone was counted between two and nine times. Gene names follow the mouse nomenclature. The read falls 1 residue short of the CDR3 end, and the missing part is taken from the germline J gene. V gene TRBV16 combines with J gene TRBJ2-5; TRBD2 matches 7 bases. The CDR3 covers 14 residues. The germline CDR1 and CDR2 sequences are SGHSA and FRNQAP. With 0 bases clipped from V and 4 bases from J, the junction kept 1 base outside the gene matches. The DNA read from the CDR3 is TGTGCAAGCAGCTTAGAGGGGGGGGAAGACACCCAGTAC. Translated, it gives CASSLEGGEDTQY. The full CDR3 protein reads CASSLEGGEDTQYF.